The rows below give T cell receptor beta chains drawn from one sample of a study of post-analysis software for immune sequencing data. In TCRdb, the PCR reads were re-called with MiXCR into one record per CDR3 protein. The sample records under 900,000 distinct CDR3 sequences, 53% being singletons. The sample was blood. The source is a girl aged 10 to 17 with multiple sclerosis. The conserved cysteine and the conserved F or W are not part of the CDR3 here. Fields, in order: V gene, J gene, CDR3 protein.

TRBV29-1,TRBJ1-2,RACRTGNYGYT
TRBV7-3,TRBJ2-3,ASSTKVPNTQY
TRBV6-5,TRBJ1-1,ASSYSRKTRNLKAF
TRBV20-1,TRBJ2-1,SAGRLAGVPDEQF
TRBV25-1,TRBJ1-2,ASSQSGTTFSLAGYT
TRBV20-1,TRBJ2-3,SATGAGPGSTDTQY
TRBV15,TRBJ2-1,ATSSHGDEQF
TRBV2,TRBJ2-2,ASGQASTGELF
TRBV19,TRBJ1-2,ASMSRGPYNYGYT
TRBV29-1,TRBJ2-5,SAVCLIPAETQY
TRBV7-8,.,ASSYGKGLADYEQY
TRBV9,TRBJ2-4,ASRERQWGPEAKNIQY
TRBV5-1,TRBJ2-1,ASSSLLAGISSYNEQF
TRBV12-3/TRBV12-4,TRBJ2-5,ASSQRGSSGQETQY
TRBV20-1,TRBJ2-5,SAQRDMQETQY
TRBV9,TRBJ2-6,ASSATFLDRRLSGANVLT
TRBV7-3,TRBJ2-4,ASSFDRENIQY
TRBV12-3/TRBV12-4,TRBJ1-5,ASSFRYSNQPQH
TRBV12-3/TRBV12-4,TRBJ2-7,ASSQGARGMLRYEQY
TRBV7-3,TRBJ1-1,ASSLTHGKGAQRRSTEAF
TRBV7-8,TRBJ2-7,ASSQADYYEQY
TRBV7-3,TRBJ1-2,ASSLLGGGYGYT
TRBV29-1,TRBJ2-3,SAEGWSLTDTQY
TRBV29-1,TRBJ1-1,SVAHGGAF
TRBV5-1,TRBJ2-1,ASSLRESNEQF
TRBV6-2/TRBV6-3,TRBJ2-7,ASSYSGLEFWQY
TRBV20-1,TRBJ1-2,SARGSGGGYT
TRBV29-1,TRBJ2-5,SVEVIAGETQY
TRBV28,TRBJ1-4,ASGEKLF
TRBV20-1,TRBJ2-1,SASGASGRDNEQF
TRBV7-9,TRBJ2-1,ASRTSGTSSYNEQF
TRBV12-3/TRBV12-4,.,ASRGTSVKGETQY
TRBV6-5,TRBJ1-2,ASSFPGQPTYT
TRBV12-3/TRBV12-4,TRBJ1-2,ASSAGQGNAYGYT
TRBV7-7,TRBJ2-1,ASSQDAHNEQF
TRBV15,.,ATSRGAPGGSEQY
TRBV2,TRBJ1-6,ASRPGQGPPLH
TRBV4-2,TRBJ2-1,ASSPEVAGGYFDEQF
TRBV5-1,TRBJ2-5,ASSFRVVGASFSQETQY
TRBV20-1,TRBJ2-1,SAPRTLAGEQF
TRBV9,TRBJ2-1,ASRGGTGRYNEQF
TRBV29-1,TRBJ2-7,SVEDLSIRY
TRBV11-2,TRBJ2-1,ASSSKQGGEQF
TRBV29-1,TRBJ1-1,SSQMNTEAF
TRBV14,TRBJ2-1,ASSRGTGRVQF